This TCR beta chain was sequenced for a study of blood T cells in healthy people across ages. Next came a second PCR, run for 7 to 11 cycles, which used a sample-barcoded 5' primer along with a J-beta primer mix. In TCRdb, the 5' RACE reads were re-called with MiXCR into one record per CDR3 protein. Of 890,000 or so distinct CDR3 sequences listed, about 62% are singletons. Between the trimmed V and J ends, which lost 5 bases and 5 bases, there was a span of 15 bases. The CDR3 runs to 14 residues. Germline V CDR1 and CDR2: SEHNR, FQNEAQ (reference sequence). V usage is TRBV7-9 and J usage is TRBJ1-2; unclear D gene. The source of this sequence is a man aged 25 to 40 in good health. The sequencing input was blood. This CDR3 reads CASSPVVAGYGYTF. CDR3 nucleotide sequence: TGTGCCAGCAGCCCGGTAGTGGCGGGGTATGGCTACACCTTC.